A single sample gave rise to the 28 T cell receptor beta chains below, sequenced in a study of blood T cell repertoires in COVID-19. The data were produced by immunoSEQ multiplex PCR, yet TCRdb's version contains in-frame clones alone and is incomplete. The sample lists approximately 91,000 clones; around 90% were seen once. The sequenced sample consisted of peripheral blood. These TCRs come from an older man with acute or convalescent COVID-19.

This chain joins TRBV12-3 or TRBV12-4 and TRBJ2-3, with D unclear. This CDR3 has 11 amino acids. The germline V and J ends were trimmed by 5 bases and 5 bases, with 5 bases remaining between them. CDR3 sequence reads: CASSPKDTQYF. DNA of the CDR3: TGTGCCAGCAGTCCTAAAGATACGCAGTATTTT.

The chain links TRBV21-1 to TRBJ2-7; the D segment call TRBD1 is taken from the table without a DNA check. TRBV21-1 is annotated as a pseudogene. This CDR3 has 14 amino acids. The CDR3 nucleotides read TGTGCCAGCAGCTGGGACAGGGAGGGCCACGAGCAGTACTTC. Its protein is CASSWDREGHEQYF.

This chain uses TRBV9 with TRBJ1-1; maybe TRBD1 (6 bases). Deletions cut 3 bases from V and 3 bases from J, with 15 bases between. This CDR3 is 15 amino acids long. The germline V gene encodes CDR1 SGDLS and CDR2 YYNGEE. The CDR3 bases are TGTGCCAGCAGCGGCCTGGCGGGGGGCGACACTGAAGCTTTCTTT. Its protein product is CASSGLAGGDTEAFF.

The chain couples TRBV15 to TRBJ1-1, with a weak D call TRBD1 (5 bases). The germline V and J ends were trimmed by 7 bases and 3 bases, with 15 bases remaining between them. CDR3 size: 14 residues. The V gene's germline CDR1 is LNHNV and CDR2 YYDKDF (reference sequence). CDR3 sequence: CATTQGPGDTEAFF. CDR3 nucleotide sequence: TGTGCCACCACCCAAGGTCCGGGGGACACTGAAGCTTTCTTT.

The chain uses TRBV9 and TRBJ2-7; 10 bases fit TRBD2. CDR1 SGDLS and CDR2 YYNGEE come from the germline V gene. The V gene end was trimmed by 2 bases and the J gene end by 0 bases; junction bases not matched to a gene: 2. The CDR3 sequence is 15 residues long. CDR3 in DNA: TGTGCCAGCAGCGTTAGCGGGGGGAGCTCCTACGAGCAGTACTTC. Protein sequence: CASSVSGGSSYEQYF. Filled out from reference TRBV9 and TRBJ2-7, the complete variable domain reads DSGVTQTPKHLITATGQRVTLRCSPRSGDLSVYWYQQSLDQGLQFLIQYYNGEERAKGNILERFSAQQFPDLHSELNLSSLELGDSALYFCASSVSGGSSYEQYFGPGTRLTVT.

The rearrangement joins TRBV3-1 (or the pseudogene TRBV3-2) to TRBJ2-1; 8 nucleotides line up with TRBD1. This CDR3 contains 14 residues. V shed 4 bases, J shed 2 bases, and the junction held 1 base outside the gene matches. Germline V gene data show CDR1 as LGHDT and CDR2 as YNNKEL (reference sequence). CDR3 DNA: TGTGCCAGCAGCCGGACAGGGCCCTACAATGAGCAGTTCTTC. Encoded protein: CASSRTGPYNEQFF.

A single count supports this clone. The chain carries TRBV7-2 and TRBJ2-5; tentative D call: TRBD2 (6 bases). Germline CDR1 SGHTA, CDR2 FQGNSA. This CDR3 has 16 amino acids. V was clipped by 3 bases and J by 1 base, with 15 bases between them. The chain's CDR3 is CASSLNGLALQETQYF. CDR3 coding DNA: TGTGCCAGCAGCTTGAACGGCCTAGCGCTCCAAGAGACCCAGTACTTC.

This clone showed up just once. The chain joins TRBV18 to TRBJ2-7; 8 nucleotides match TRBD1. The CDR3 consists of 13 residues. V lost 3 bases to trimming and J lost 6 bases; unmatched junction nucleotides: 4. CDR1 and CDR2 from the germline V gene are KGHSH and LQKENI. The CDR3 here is CASSPGQGTEQYV. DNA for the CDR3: TGTGCCAGCTCACCCGGACAGGGTACCGAGCAGTACGTC.

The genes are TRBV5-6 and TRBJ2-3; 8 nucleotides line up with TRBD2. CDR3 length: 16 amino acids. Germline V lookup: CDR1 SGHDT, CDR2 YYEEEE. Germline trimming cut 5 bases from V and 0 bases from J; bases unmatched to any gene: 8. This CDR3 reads CASRRGGPPSTDTQYF. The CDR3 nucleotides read TGTGCCAGCAGACGGGGGGGGCCCCCTAGCACAGATACGCAGTATTTT.

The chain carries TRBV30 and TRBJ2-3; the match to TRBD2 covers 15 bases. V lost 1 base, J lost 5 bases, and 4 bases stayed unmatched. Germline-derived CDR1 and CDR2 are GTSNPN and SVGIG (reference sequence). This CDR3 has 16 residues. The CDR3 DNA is TGTGCCTGGAGTGCAGGGACTAGCGGGGGGAAAGATACGCAGTATTTT. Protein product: CAWSAGTSGGKDTQYF.

Here the CDR3 reads CSVAARDLHTIYF. The CDR3 region has the DNA TGCAGCGTTGCGGCGAGGGATTTGCACACCATATATTTT. The V call is TRBV29-1, the J call TRBJ1-3, with D unresolved. Germline CDR1 is SQVTM and CDR2 is ANQGSEA. The CDR3 is 13 residues long. Trimming took 4 bases from V and 8 from J, leaving 15 bases between them.

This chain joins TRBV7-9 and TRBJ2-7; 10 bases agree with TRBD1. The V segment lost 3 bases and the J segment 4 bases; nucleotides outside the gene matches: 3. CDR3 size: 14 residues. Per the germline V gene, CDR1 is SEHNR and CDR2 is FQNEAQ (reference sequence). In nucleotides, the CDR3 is TGTGCCAGCAGCTTGGGACAGGGGCTTTACGAGCAGTACTTC. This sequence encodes CASSLGQGLYEQYF. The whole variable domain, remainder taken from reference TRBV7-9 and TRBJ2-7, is DTGVSQNPRHKITKRGQNVTFRCDPISEHNRLYWYRQTLGQGPEFLTYFQNEAQLEKSRLLSDRFSAERPKGSFSTLEIQRTEQGDSAMYLCASSLGQGLYEQYFGPGTRLTVT.

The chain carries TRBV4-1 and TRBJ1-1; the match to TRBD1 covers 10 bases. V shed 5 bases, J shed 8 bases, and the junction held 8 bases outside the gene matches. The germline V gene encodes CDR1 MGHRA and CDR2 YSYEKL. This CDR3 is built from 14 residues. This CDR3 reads CASSDGTGVGEAFF. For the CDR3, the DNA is TGCGCCAGCAGCGACGGGACAGGGGTTGGGGAAGCTTTCTTT.

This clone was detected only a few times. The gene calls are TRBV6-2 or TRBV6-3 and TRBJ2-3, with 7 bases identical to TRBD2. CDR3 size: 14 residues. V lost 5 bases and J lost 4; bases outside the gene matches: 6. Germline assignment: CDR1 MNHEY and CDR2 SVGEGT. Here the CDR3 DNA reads TGTGCCAGCAGTCGGGGGGTTGGGGCAGATACGCAGTATTTT. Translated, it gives CASSRGVGADTQYF.

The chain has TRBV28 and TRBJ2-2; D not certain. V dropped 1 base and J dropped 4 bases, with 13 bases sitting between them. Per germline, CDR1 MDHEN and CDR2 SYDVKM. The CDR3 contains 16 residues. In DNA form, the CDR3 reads TGTGCCAGCAGTTTATTGGCCCTTTCGGGCACCGGGGAGCTGTTTTTT. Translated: CASSLLALSGTGELFF.

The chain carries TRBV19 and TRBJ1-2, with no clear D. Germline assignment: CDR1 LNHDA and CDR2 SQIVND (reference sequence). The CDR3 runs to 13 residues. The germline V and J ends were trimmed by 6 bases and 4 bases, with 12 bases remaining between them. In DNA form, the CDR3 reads TGTGCCAGTAGAACGCCTTCGGGCTATGGCTACACCTTC. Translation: CASRTPSGYGYTF.

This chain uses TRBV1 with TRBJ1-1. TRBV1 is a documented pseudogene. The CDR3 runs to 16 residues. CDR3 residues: CTSSQDKGLWSQEAFF. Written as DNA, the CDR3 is TGCACCAGCAGCCAAGATAAGGGACTTTGGAGTCAGGAAGCTTTCTTT.

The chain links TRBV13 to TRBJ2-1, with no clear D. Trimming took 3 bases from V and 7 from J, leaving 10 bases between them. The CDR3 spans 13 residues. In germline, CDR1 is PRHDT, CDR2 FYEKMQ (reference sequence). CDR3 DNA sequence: TGTGCCAGCAGCTTGAGTAGCCGGAATGAGCAGTTCTTC. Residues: CASSLSSRNEQFF.

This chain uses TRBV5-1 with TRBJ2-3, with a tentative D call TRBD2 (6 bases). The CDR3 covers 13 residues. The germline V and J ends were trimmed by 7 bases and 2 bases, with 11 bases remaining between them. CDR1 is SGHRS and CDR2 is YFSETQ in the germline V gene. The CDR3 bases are TGCGCCAGCGGACGGGGGTCCACAGATACGCAGTATTTT. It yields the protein CASGRGSTDTQYF.

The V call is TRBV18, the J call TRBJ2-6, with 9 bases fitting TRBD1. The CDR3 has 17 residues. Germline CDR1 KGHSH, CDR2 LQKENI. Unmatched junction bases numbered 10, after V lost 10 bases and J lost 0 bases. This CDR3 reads CANLRDRDFSGANVLTF. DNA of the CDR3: TGTGCCAACCTCCGGGACAGGGATTTCTCTGGGGCCAACGTCCTGACTTTC.

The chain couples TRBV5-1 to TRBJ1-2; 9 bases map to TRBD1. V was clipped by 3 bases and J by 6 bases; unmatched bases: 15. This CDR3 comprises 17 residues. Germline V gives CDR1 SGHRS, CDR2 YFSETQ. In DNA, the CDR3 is TGCGCCAGCAGCTGGCTATGGACAGGGGAGGGGTCGGATGGCTACACCTTC. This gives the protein CASSWLWTGEGSDGYTF. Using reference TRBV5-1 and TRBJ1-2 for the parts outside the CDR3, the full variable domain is KAGVTQTPRYLIKTRGQQVTLSCSPISGHRSVSWYQQTPGQGLQFLFEYFSETQRNKGNFPGRFSGRQFSNSRSEMNVSTLELGDSALYLCASSWLWTGEGSDGYTFGSGTRLTVV.

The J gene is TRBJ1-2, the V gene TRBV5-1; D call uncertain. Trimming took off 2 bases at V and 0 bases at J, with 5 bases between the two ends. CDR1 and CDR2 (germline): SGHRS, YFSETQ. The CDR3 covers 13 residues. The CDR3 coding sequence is TGCGCCAGCAGCTTCGGGGCTAACTATGGCTACACCTTC. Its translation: CASSFGANYGYTF.

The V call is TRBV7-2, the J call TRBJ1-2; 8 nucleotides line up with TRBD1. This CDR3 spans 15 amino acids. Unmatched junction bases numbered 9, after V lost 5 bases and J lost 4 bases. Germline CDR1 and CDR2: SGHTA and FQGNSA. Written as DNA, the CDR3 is TGTGCCAGCAGCGCAGGACAGGGAATCCCCTATGGCTACACCTTC. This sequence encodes CASSAGQGIPYGYTF.

The CDR3: CATRDRGVYGYTF. The CDR3 coding sequence is TGTGCCACGAGGGACAGGGGAGTATATGGCTACACCTTC. The rearrangement links TRBV2 to TRBJ1-2, with TRBD1 matching 10 bases. Germline lookup yields CDR1 SNHLY and CDR2 FYNNEI. The J segment lost 5 bases and the V segment lost 10 bases, leaving 7 bases of the junction unmatched. CDR3 length equals 13 residues.

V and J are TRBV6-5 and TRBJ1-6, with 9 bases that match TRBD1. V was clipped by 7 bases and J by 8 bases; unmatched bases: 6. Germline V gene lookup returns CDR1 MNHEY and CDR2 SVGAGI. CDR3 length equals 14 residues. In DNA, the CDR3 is TGTGCCAGCAATAACCGGGACAGGGATTCACCCCTCCACTTT. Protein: CASNNRDRDSPLHF.

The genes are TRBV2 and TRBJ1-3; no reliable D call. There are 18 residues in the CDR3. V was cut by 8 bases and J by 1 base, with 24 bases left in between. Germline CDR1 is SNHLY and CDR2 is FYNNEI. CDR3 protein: CASLDPEGFWESGNTIYF. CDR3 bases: TGTGCCAGCCTTGATCCCGAGGGTTTTTGGGAATCTGGAAACACCATATATTTT.

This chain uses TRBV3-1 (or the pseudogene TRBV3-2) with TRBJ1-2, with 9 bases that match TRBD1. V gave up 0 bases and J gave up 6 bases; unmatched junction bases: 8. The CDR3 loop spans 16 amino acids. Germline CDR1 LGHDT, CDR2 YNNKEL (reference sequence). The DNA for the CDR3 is TGTGCCAGCAGCCAAGAATTGGACAGGGGCTTGGATGGCTACACCTTC. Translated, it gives CASSQELDRGLDGYTF.

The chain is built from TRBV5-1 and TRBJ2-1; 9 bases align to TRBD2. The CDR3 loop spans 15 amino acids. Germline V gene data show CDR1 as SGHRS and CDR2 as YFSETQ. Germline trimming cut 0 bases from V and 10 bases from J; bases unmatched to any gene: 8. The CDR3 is CASSLVAGEGGEQFF. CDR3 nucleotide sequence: TGCGCCAGCAGCTTGGTAGCGGGGGAAGGGGGCGAGCAGTTCTTC.